These 17 T cell receptor beta chains were sequenced from one sample in a study of T-cell reconstitution after alpha-beta-depleted transplantation in children (dated by TCRdb to 2015 to 2016). The treatment or condition label here, explained by the study, means: allogeneic hematopoietic cell transplantation with graft depleted of TCRalphabeta T cells and CD19 B cells. The library was generated by PCR. The sequencer was an Illumina HiSeq 2500. TCR library preparation used molecular barcoding, with unique molecular identifiers applied to normalize quantification of the TCRbeta repertoire. The public reads were quality trimmed at Q25 with fastp and then assembled into clones with MiXCR by TCRdb, keeping productive beta chains. Here each entry gathers all rows of one CDR3 protein and keeps the most common genes and DNA. The sample table shows 80,000 to 100,000 distinct CDR3 sequences, and around 22% are seen once. The ten most abundant clones make up 20% to 25% of the sample.

The specimen comprised PBMCs, sampled before TCRalphabeta/CD19-depleted stem cell transplant. These TCRs come from a boy aged 2 to 10 with acute lymphoblastic leukemia, due to receive a stem cell transplant.

The V gene is TRBV5-1, the J gene TRBJ2-2, with 9 nucleotides matching TRBD2. Germline assignment: CDR1 SGHRS and CDR2 YFSETQ. The ends lost 4 bases at V and 4 bases at J; junction bases unmatched: 8. This CDR3 contains 16 residues. CDR3 bases: TGCGCCAGCAGCACGACTAGCGGAGGGTTCACCGGGGAGCTGTTTTTT. Amino acid sequence: CASSTTSGGFTGELFF.

This chain connects TRBV28 to TRBJ1-2, with TRBD1 as a possible D gene (5 bases). V shed 6 bases and J shed 4 bases, with 12 bases lying between them. The length of the CDR3 is 13 residues. Germline V lookup: CDR1 MDHEN, CDR2 SYDVKM. In DNA form, the CDR3 reads TGTGCCAGCAGCTCGACAGTAATCTATGGCTACACCTTC. Its protein is CASSSTVIYGYTF.

This clonotype has just a few counts. J is TRBJ2-5 and V is TRBV5-6; 11 nucleotides align to TRBD1. Germline lookup yields CDR1 SGHDT and CDR2 YYEEEE. V lost 4 bases to trimming and J lost 2 bases; unmatched junction nucleotides: 4. There are 15 residues in the CDR3. The CDR3 protein is CASSAGQGAQETQYF. The CDR3 DNA reads as TGTGCCAGCAGCGCTGGACAGGGGGCACAAGAGACCCAGTACTTC.

The chain links TRBV5-1 to TRBJ1-2, with D possibly TRBD1 on 6 matching bases. Germline V CDR1 and CDR2: SGHRS, YFSETQ. V was clipped by 4 bases and J by 4 bases, with 20 bases between them. The CDR3 covers 16 residues. CDR3: CASSGRDNDPLYGYTF. The CDR3 nucleotides read TGCGCCAGCAGCGGCCGGGACAACGATCCTCTCTATGGCTACACCTTC.

As DNA, the CDR3 is TGCAGCGCAAGGGAGGGGGGCGAAAACACTGAAGCTTTCTTT. This sequence encodes CSAREGGENTEAFF. The rearrangement joins TRBV29-1 to TRBJ1-1; perhaps TRBD1 as D (6 bases). V lost 7 bases and J lost 2, with 17 bases in between. This CDR3 region has 14 residues. Germline CDR1 SQVTM, CDR2 ANQGSEA.

The rearrangement links TRBV11-2 to TRBJ2-7, with unresolved D. Trimming removed 5 bases from V and 0 bases from J, with 11 bases in between. The germline gives CDR1 SGHAT, CDR2 FQNNGV. This CDR3 comprises 14 residues. The CDR3 DNA follows: TGTGCCAGCAGCCCCATGAAGAACTCCTACGAGCAGTACTTC. Amino acid sequence: CASSPMKNSYEQYF.

This rearrangement joins TRBV29-1 to TRBJ2-7; TRBD2 aligns across 9 bases. The ends lost 6 bases at V and 3 bases at J; junction bases unmatched: 3. Germline V CDR1 and CDR2: SQVTM, ANQGSEA. The CDR3 extends over 12 amino acids. CDR3 protein: CSVTSGLYEQYF. The CDR3 DNA sequence: TGCAGCGTGACTAGCGGACTCTACGAGCAGTACTTC.

This chain joins TRBV10-1 and TRBJ2-7; 7 bases fit TRBD1. The CDR3 covers 16 residues. V shed 8 bases, J shed 3 bases, and the junction held 16 bases outside the gene matches. Per germline, CDR1 WNHNN and CDR2 SYGVQD (reference sequence). CDR3 in amino acids: CASENRQTGPFYEQYF. The CDR3 nucleotides read TGCGCCAGCGAGAACCGCCAGACAGGGCCTTTCTACGAGCAGTACTTC.

This clonotype was counted a few times. This chain joins TRBV12-3 or TRBV12-4 and TRBJ2-1, with TRBD2 matching over 9 bases. V trimming: 0 bases; J trimming: 8 bases; junction bases outside the gene matches: 8. CDR3 length equals 16 residues. DNA of the CDR3: TGTGCCAGCAGTTTAGCGGGACTAGCCATAAGGGATGAGCAGTTCTTC. Amino acids: CASSLAGLAIRDEQFF.

This clonotype was found many times. This chain joins TRBV20-1 and TRBJ2-7, with 7 bases identical to TRBD2. Trimming cost V 1 base and J 2 bases; bases outside gene matches: 5. This CDR3 has 14 residues. The germline gives CDR1 DFQATT, CDR2 SNEGSKA (reference sequence). The CDR3 bases are TGCAGTGCTAGAGTGGCTAGCGGAACCTACGAGCAGTACTTC. It yields the protein CSARVASGTYEQYF.

The chain employs TRBV12-3 or TRBV12-4 and TRBJ2-6, with a possible D match to TRBD1 (6 bases). The CDR3 loop spans 15 amino acids. The ends were cut back, 4 bases at V and 4 bases at J, with 11 bases in the middle. DNA of the CDR3: TGTGCCAGCAGTTCCTCAGGGGCCGGGGCCAACGTCCTGACTTTC. Its protein is CASSSSGAGANVLTF.

The rearrangement joins TRBV9 to TRBJ1-1, with 7 bases that match TRBD1. This CDR3 comprises 16 residues. V dropped 4 bases and J dropped 3; count of bases not matched to a gene: 12. From germline, CDR1 is SGDLS and CDR2 YYNGEE. The CDR3 coding sequence is TGTGCCAGCAGCTTTCTAGGGGGCGAGAGGGACACTGAAGCTTTCTTT. As protein: CASSFLGGERDTEAFF. Drawing the rest from reference TRBV9 and TRBJ1-1, the complete variable domain is DSGVTQTPKHLITATGQRVTLRCSPRSGDLSVYWYQQSLDQGLQFLIQYYNGEERAKGNILERFSAQQFPDLHSELNLSSLELGDSALYFCASSFLGGERDTEAFFGQGTRLTVV.

This clonotype was seen a few times. The gene calls are TRBV11-2 and TRBJ2-6; D uncertain. CDR3 length: 18 residues. The V gene lost 5 bases and the J gene lost 7 bases, with 24 bases spanning the gap. Germline V gives CDR1 SGHAT, CDR2 FQNNGV. The CDR3 DNA reads as TGTGCCAGCAGCCCACCGGCCGGCACGGTTATGGGAGCCAACGTCCTGACTTTC. Translated: CASSPPAGTVMGANVLTF. Full variable domain (missing parts from reference TRBV11-2 and TRBJ2-6): EAGVAQSPRYKIIEKRQSVAFWCNPISGHATLYWYQQILGQGPKLLIQFQNNGVVDDSQLPKDRFSAERLKGVDSTLKIQPAKLEDSAVYLCASSPPAGTVMGANVLTFGAGSRLTVL.

This clonotype has a handful of counts. The chain recombines TRBV6-5 with TRBJ2-4; 7 nucleotides match TRBD1. V dropped 4 bases and J dropped 0; count of bases not matched to a gene: 6. From germline, CDR1 is MNHEY and CDR2 SVGAGI. The CDR3 extends over 16 amino acids. The CDR3 sequence is CASSFRQGVAKNIQYF. As DNA, the CDR3 is TGTGCCAGCAGTTTCCGACAGGGAGTAGCCAAAAACATTCAGTACTTC.

CDR3 sequence reads: CASSPRLGGGETQYF. CDR3 sequence (DNA): TGTGCCAGCAGTCCCCGGCTTGGAGGCGGAGAGACCCAGTACTTC. The gene calls are TRBV9 and TRBJ2-5; D possibly corresponds to TRBD2 (5 bases). Germline assignment: CDR1 SGDLS and CDR2 YYNGEE. V dropped 5 bases and J dropped 4 bases, with 18 bases sitting between them. This CDR3 region has 15 residues.

The chain has TRBV4-3 and TRBJ2-7, with D possibly TRBD1 on 6 matching bases. CDR1 and CDR2 from the germline V gene are LGHNA and YSLEER. The V end lost 5 bases, the J end lost 5 bases, and 22 bases lay between the germline ends. CDR3 length: 16 amino acids. The CDR3 bases are TGCGCCAGCAGCAGAGCGCCGAGAACAGGGTTCGACGAGCAGTACTTC. Translation: CASSRAPRTGFDEQYF.

This clonotype was counted a few times. The chain has TRBV11-2 and TRBJ2-1; 14 bases map to TRBD2. CDR1 SGHAT and CDR2 FQNNGV come from the germline V gene. This CDR3 is 21 amino acids long. V lost 1 base and J lost 7; bases outside the gene matches: 18. The DNA of the CDR3 is TGTGCCAGCAGCTTAGGGGCCCGGACTAGCGGGAGGACCCAGGGCTGGAATGAGCAGTTCTTC. It yields the protein CASSLGARTSGRTQGWNEQFF.